Each of the 29 T cell receptor beta chains below was sequenced from the same sample in a study of blood T cells in healthy people across ages. For the second PCR, which ran for about 7 to 12 cycles, a sample-barcoded 5' primer and a J-beta primer mix were used. TCRdb used MiXCR to reprocess the 5' RACE reads, holding one entry per CDR3 protein. The sample yields some 1.5 million distinct CDR3 sequences, 25% to 30% seen once. Sequencing was performed on blood. The origin of the receptors is a young woman in good health.

This clonotype was found a few times. The V and J genes are TRBV15 and TRBJ1-2, with D hard to call. The CDR3 has 18 residues. Trimming shortened V by 0 bases and J by 5 bases, and 22 bases separated the two germline ends. Germline CDR1 and CDR2: LNHNV and YYDKDF (reference sequence). CDR3 DNA sequence: TGTGCCACCAGCAGAGATTTTGGCAGAACCCGTTACGGGTATGGCTACACCTTC. It translates to CATSRDFGRTRYGYGYTF.

Here the CDR3 DNA reads TGCGCCAGCAGCCCCCGGGACAGTAACTATGGCTACACCTTC. The encoded protein is CASSPRDSNYGYTF. V and J are TRBV5-1 and TRBJ1-2, with TRBD1 matching over 7 bases. Germline V CDR1 and CDR2: SGHRS, YFSETQ. V shed 4 bases, J shed 1 base, and the junction held 4 bases outside the gene matches. The CDR3 sequence is 14 residues long. The full variable domain, in which reference TRBV5-1 and TRBJ1-2 provide the parts outside the CDR3, is KAGVTQTPRYLIKTRGQQVTLSCSPISGHRSVSWYQQTPGQGLQFLFEYFSETQRNKGNFPGRFSGRQFSNSRSEMNVSTLELGDSALYLCASSPRDSNYGYTFGSGTRLTVV.

V is TRBV10-3 and J is TRBJ1-1; possible D gene TRBD1, 5 bases. The CDR3 runs to 13 residues. CDR1 is ENHRY and CDR2 is SYGVKD in the germline V gene. The V end was cut by 5 bases, the J end by 3 bases, with 10 bases between. In nucleotides, the CDR3 is TGTGCCATCAGTCAGGGAGAGGACACTGAAGCTTTCTTT. It yields the protein CAISQGEDTEAFF.

This clonotype was recorded many times. In DNA, the CDR3 is TGTGCCAGCTCCCGCGGGACAGGGATCTCCTACGAGCAGTACTTC. Translating it yields CASSRGTGISYEQYF. The gene calls are TRBV7-6 and TRBJ2-7, with 9 nucleotides matching TRBD1. The germline V gene encodes CDR1 SGHVS and CDR2 FNYEAQ. The V and J ends lost 8 bases and 0 bases, in that order; junction bases with no gene match: 8. This CDR3 has 15 amino acids.

To note about this clonotype: This sequence may be a read error, since a much larger clone differs from it by one base. CDR3 protein: CASSPWASEQYF. CDR3 coding DNA: TGTGCCAGCAGCCCGTGGGCATCCGAGCAGTACTTC. J is TRBJ2-4 and V is TRBV28; no clear D gene. The DNA end lines up better with TRBJ2-7; the J call may be wrong. Germline V gene lookup returns CDR1 MDHEN and CDR2 SYDVKM. There are 12 residues in the CDR3.

This clonotype was picked up many times. The V call is TRBV28, the J call TRBJ2-5; weak D call: TRBD2 (5 bases). V was cut by 8 bases and J by 3 bases, with 16 bases left in between. Germline CDR1 reads MDHEN; CDR2 reads SYDVKM. The CDR3 has 14 amino acids. CDR3 residues: CASRRGNGKETQYF. The CDR3, as DNA: TGTGCCAGCCGCCGAGGGAATGGAAAAGAGACCCAGTACTTC.

In this sample, this clonotype turned up a few times. This chain links TRBV4-1 with TRBJ2-3; 12 bases are a match to TRBD2. Germline CDR1 MGHRA, CDR2 YSYEKL. CDR3 length: 18 amino acids. J was trimmed by 3 bases and V by 0 bases; bases with no gene match: 7. CDR3 protein: CASSQDPASGRETDTQYF. In DNA form, the CDR3 reads TGCGCCAGCAGCCAAGATCCGGCTAGCGGGAGGGAGACAGATACGCAGTATTTT.

V and J are TRBV12-5 and TRBJ2-1; the D is unclear. This CDR3 has 17 residues. With 2 bases removed from V and 0 bases from J, the gap between germline ends came to 14 bases. The V gene's germline CDR1 is LGHNT and CDR2 FRNRAP. Written as DNA, the CDR3 is TGTGCTAGTGGTTTGACCCCAGCGCTGAGCTCCTACAATGAGCAGTTCTTC. This translates into CASGLTPALSSYNEQFF.

V usage is TRBV6-6 and J usage is TRBJ1-2; the D gene is possibly TRBD1 (6 bases). The CDR3 totals 15 residues. Germline assignment: CDR1 MNHNY and CDR2 SVGAGI (reference sequence). V lost 2 bases and J 2 bases, leaving 12 bases between the germline ends. The CDR3 coding sequence is TGTGCCAGCAGTTACGGACAGATGAGAAACTATGGCTACACCTTC. It specifies CASSYGQMRNYGYTF.

A remark on this clonotype: At one boundary the junction diverges from the germline segment, which might be a read error. The gene calls are TRBV11-3 and TRBJ2-5; D could derive from TRBD1 or TRBD2 (5 bases each). The J call may be wrong; the DNA end is better matched by TRBJ2-7. Germline V gene lookup returns CDR1 SGHNT and CDR2 YENEEA. The CDR3 runs to 14 residues. The CDR3 DNA reads as TGTGCCGGCAGCCTTGGGGACGGGGACTACGAGCAGTACTTC. Translated, it gives CAGSLGDGDYEQYF.

The chain couples TRBV7-2 to TRBJ2-1, with D hard to call. Germline CDR1 reads SGHTA; CDR2 reads FQGNSA. The CDR3 has 13 amino acids. V lost 1 base and J lost 4, with 5 bases in between. CDR3 region: CASSLEMYNEQFF. CDR3 bases: TGTGCCAGCAGCTTAGAGATGTACAATGAGCAGTTCTTC.

This chain's CDR3 is CASSLDGRTSETDTQYF. For the CDR3, the DNA is TGTGCCAGCAGCTTAGACGGGCGGACTAGCGAGACAGATACGCAGTATTTT. The rearrangement joins TRBV7-2 to TRBJ2-3; 9 nucleotides agree with TRBD2. The CDR3 has 17 amino acids. The germline CDR1 and CDR2 sequences are SGHTA and FQGNSA. V was clipped by 1 base and J by 3 bases; unmatched bases: 8.

Remarks on this clonotype: Just one base apart from a much larger clone, this may be a read error. The chain combines TRBV29-1 with TRBJ2-7; 7 bases line up with TRBD1. Germline lookup yields CDR1 SQVTM and CDR2 ANQGSEA. The CDR3 consists of 12 residues. The V and J ends lost 8 bases and 4 bases, in that order; junction bases with no gene match: 8. CDR3 in DNA: TGCAGCATAGCCGGGACAGATTACGAGCAGTACTTC. As protein: CSIAGTDYEQYF.

This chain links TRBV7-9 with TRBJ2-3, with D tentatively TRBD1 (6 bases). This CDR3 region has 16 residues. The germline V gene encodes CDR1 SEHNR and CDR2 FQNEAQ (reference sequence). The germline V and J ends were trimmed by 5 bases and 2 bases, with 17 bases remaining between them. The DNA for the CDR3 is TGTGCCAGCAGCGACCAAGACAGGCGCACCACAGATACGCAGTATTTT. It specifies CASSDQDRRTTDTQYF.

This chain uses TRBV7-2 with TRBJ2-7, with unresolved D. V was trimmed by 1 base and J by 0 bases, leaving 13 bases between them. This CDR3 spans 16 amino acids. Per the germline V gene, CDR1 is SGHTA and CDR2 is FQGNSA. CDR3 protein: CASSLDSGGNSYEQYF. CDR3 DNA sequence: TGTGCCAGCAGCTTAGATTCGGGCGGAAACTCCTACGAGCAGTACTTC.

As for this clonotype: This clone may be a read error of a much larger clone one base away. This chain connects TRBV6-6 to TRBJ2-7; 13 bases fit TRBD2. The CDR3 length is 16 residues. Germline CDR1 reads MNHNY; CDR2 reads SVGAGI (reference sequence). The CDR3 protein is CASSRGLAGSLWERYF. CDR3 bases: TGTGCCAGCAGTCGGGGACTAGCGGGGTCGTTATGGGAGCGGTACTTC.

This clonotype was picked up a small number of times. V gene TRBV20-1 combines with J gene TRBJ2-5, with TRBD2 identical over 7 bases. The CDR3 spans 14 residues. Trimming at V came to 5 bases and at J to 4 bases, leaving 10 bases not matched to a gene. Germline V gene lookup returns CDR1 DFQATT and CDR2 SNEGSKA (reference sequence). CDR3 amino acids: CSAPIAGTPETQYF. The CDR3 nucleotides are TGCAGTGCTCCTATAGCGGGCACCCCAGAGACCCAGTACTTC.

The table lists this clonotype with a few counts. The genes are TRBV20-1 and TRBJ2-7; D is possibly TRBD1 (6 bases). Between the trimmed V and J ends, which lost 4 bases and 0 bases, there was a span of 10 bases. This CDR3 comprises 13 residues. Germline V gene lookup returns CDR1 DFQATT and CDR2 SNEGSKA (reference sequence). In DNA form, the CDR3 reads TGCAGTGCTACTAAGGACAGCTCCTACGAGCAGTACTTC. Translated, it gives CSATKDSSYEQYF.

This clonotype has just a few counts. This chain links TRBV3-1 with TRBJ1-2, with a possible D match to TRBD1 (5 bases). The germline V gene has CDR1 LGHDT and CDR2 YNNKEL (reference sequence). The CDR3 has 13 residues. Trimming cost V 7 bases and J 5 bases, with 14 bases left between them. This CDR3 reads CASMRRGEYGYTF. The CDR3, as DNA: TGTGCCAGCATGAGACGGGGGGAATATGGCTACACCTTC.

A remark on this clonotype: A much larger clone lies a single base off, so this may be a read error. J is TRBJ2-5 and V is TRBV10-3, with D unresolved. Germline CDR1 and CDR2: ENHRY and SYGVKD. This CDR3 has 13 residues. The CDR3 spells CATSVPSQETQYF. CDR3 bases: TGTGCCACCAGTGTACCCAGCCAAGAGACCCAGTACTTC.

This chain uses TRBV3-1 with TRBJ2-7, with 8 positions matching TRBD2. The V segment lost 1 base and the J segment 7 bases; nucleotides outside the gene matches: 12. CDR3 length: 16 residues. The germline CDR1 and CDR2 sequences are LGHDT and YNNKEL (reference sequence). CDR3 residues: CASSQGNPGLGGEQYF. The CDR3, as DNA: TGTGCCAGCAGCCAAGGTAACCCGGGACTAGGAGGAGAGCAGTACTTC.

The rearrangement uses TRBV4-2 and TRBJ2-5, with 11 nucleotides matching TRBD2. The DNA matches TRBJ2-7 better at its end, which makes the J call doubtful. This CDR3 region has 16 residues. In germline, CDR1 is LGHNA, CDR2 YNFKEQ. CDR3 sequence (DNA): TGTGCCAGCAGCCTTATAGCGGGGGGGCCGATGGACGAGCAGTACTTC. Encoded protein: CASSLIAGGPMDEQYF.

The CDR3, as DNA: TGTGCCAGCAGCGTAGGGACTGCCCAAGAGGCCCAGTACTTC. This codes for CASSVGTAQEAQYF. The rearrangement joins TRBV9 to TRBJ2-7; perhaps TRBD2 as D (5 bases). V shed 0 bases and J shed 10 bases, with 17 bases lying between them. This CDR3 is built from 14 residues. Germline V gene lookup returns CDR1 SGDLS and CDR2 YYNGEE.

This clonotype was seen only a few times. The rearrangement uses TRBV7-2 and TRBJ1-5; D is possibly TRBD1 (5 bases). Germline V CDR1 and CDR2: SGHTA, FQGNSA. V lost 3 bases, J lost 13 bases, and 13 bases lay in between. The CDR3 contains 12 residues. CDR3 amino acids: CASSFGAGPQHF. In nucleotides, the CDR3 is TGTGCCAGCAGCTTTGGGGCAGGCCCACAGCATTTT.

Concerning this clonotype: A junction boundary mismatches the germline segment, possibly from a read error. The chain carries TRBV28 and TRBJ2-6; the D gene could be TRBD1 or TRBD2 (6 bases each). The length of the CDR3 is 15 residues. Germline V gene data show CDR1 as MDHEN and CDR2 as SYDVKM. The CDR3 DNA reads TGTGCCAGCACGCGTGGGGGGTCGGGGGCCAACGTCCGGACTTTC. Its protein is CASTRGGSGANVRTF. The complete variable domain, with remaining parts taken from reference TRBV28 and TRBJ2-6, reads DVKVTQSSRYLVKRTGEKVFLECVQDMDHENMFWYRQDPGLGLRLIYFSYDVKMKEKGDIPEGYSVSREKKERFSLILESASTNQTSMYLCASTRGGSGANVRTFGAGSRLTVL.

This chain joins TRBV30 and TRBJ1-4; D is perhaps TRBD1 (5 bases). The CDR3 loop spans 15 amino acids. The V and J ends lost 1 base and 2 bases respectively, with 11 bases between them. Germline V gives CDR1 GTSNPN, CDR2 SVGIG (reference sequence). The CDR3 here is CAWSGGESTNEKLFF. For the CDR3, the DNA is TGTGCCTGGAGTGGGGGGGAATCCACTAATGAAAAACTGTTTTTT. Together with reference TRBV30 and TRBJ1-4, the CDR3 gives the full variable domain: SQTIHQWPATLVQPVGSPLSLECTVEGTSNPNLYWYRQAAGRGLQLLFYSVGIGQISSEVPQNLSASRPQDRQFILSSKKLLLSDSGFYLCAWSGGESTNEKLFFGSGTQLSVL.

This chain joins TRBV7-2 and TRBJ2-4, with D perhaps matching TRBD1 (5 bases). The germline V and J ends were trimmed by 3 bases and 13 bases, with 22 bases remaining between them. Germline lookup yields CDR1 SGHTA and CDR2 FQGNSA. The CDR3 is made up of 15 amino acids. The CDR3 sequence is CASSLPRVTYNEQYF. The CDR3, as DNA: TGTGCCAGCAGCTTGCCCAGGGTAACCTACAATGAGCAGTACTTC.

This clonotype was seen a handful of times. The gene calls are TRBV20-1 and TRBJ2-7, with a possible D match to TRBD1 (5 bases). Trimming removed 5 bases from V and 2 bases from J, with 19 bases in between. The germline CDR1 and CDR2 sequences are DFQATT and SNEGSKA (reference sequence). The CDR3 contains 15 residues. DNA of the CDR3: TGCAGTGCTCTACGGACCGACAGATCAACCTACGAGCAGTACTTC. This gives the protein CSALRTDRSTYEQYF.

The rearrangement links TRBV28 to TRBJ2-1; TRBD1 or TRBD2 may be the D gene (5 bases each). This CDR3 is 15 amino acids long. CDR1 is MDHEN and CDR2 is SYDVKM in the germline V gene. Trimming pared 4 bases from V and 1 base from J, leaving 11 bases between. The CDR3 region has the DNA TGTGCCAGCAGTTCCCTGGGACGGTCCTACAATGAGCAGTTCTTC. This codes for CASSSLGRSYNEQFF.